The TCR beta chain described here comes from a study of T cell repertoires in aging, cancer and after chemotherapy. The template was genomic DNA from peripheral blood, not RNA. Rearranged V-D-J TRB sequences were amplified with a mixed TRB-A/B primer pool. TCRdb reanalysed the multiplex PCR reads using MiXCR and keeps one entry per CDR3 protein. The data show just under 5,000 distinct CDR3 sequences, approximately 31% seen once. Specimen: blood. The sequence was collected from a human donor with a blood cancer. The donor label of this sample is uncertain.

The CDR3, as DNA: TGTGCCAGCAGCTTGGAAAAGGGGGGCGAGCAGTACTTC. It yields the protein CASSLEKGGEQYF. The chain joins TRBV7-6 to TRBJ2-7; D assignment may be TRBD1 or TRBD2 (6 bases each). Germline assignment: CDR1 SGHVS and CDR2 FNYEAQ. Trimming removed 3 bases from V and 6 bases from J, with 12 bases in between. CDR3 length equals 13 residues.